These T cell receptor beta chains were read from a single sample in a study of blood T cell repertoires in COVID-19. Sequencing was performed with immunoSEQ multiplex PCR; in TCRdb, only in-frame clones are kept and a portion is missing. The table has hundreds of thousands of clones, roughly 89% seen once. The sample was peripheral blood. These receptors were collected from a woman between 25 and 40 years old with active or convalescent COVID-19. Each CDR3 is given with its conserved first and last residue. D genes are given only for firm matches. Clone size, where shown, is once, few, many, or a class for clones that have expanded.

TRBV28,.,.,TRBJ2-2,TGTGCCAGTACAGGGTTAGGCGGGGAGCTGTTTTTT,CASTGLGGELFF
TRBV5-1,.,TRBD2,TRBJ2-1,TGCGCCAGCAGCCGACTAGCGGGGGCTCTTGATGAGCAGTTCTTC,CASSRLAGALDEQFF
TRBV11-2,.,TRBD2,TRBJ2-2,TGTGCCAGCAGCTCTTACTCGTGGACTAGCGGCACCGGGGAGCTGTTTTTT,CASSSYSWTSGTGELFF
TRBV5-6,.,.,TRBJ1-4,TGTGCCAGCAGCTTGGTGCAGGGTAATGAAAAACTGTTTTTT,CASSLVQGNEKLFF
TRBV9,.,.,TRBJ1-1,TGTGCCAGCAGCGTAGGGGGGCCCCTCCACACTGAAGCTTTCTTT,CASSVGGPLHTEAFF
TRBV25-1,.,.,TRBJ1-2,TGTGCCAGCAGTGTTACGACTTATGGCTACACCTTC,CASSVTTYGYTF
TRBV3-1/TRBV3-2,.,TRBD2,TRBJ2-2,TGTGCCAGCAGCGTATCAGGACTAGCGGACACCGGGGAGCTGTTTTTT,CASSVSGLADTGELFF
TRBV5-8,.,.,TRBJ1-1,TGTGCCAGCAGCTTGGCCAGGGACACTGAAGCTTTCTTT,CASSLARDTEAFF
TRBV7-9,.,.,TRBJ2-3,TGTGCCAGCAGCTTGGACGGAAGGGGGGGAAAAGATACGCAGTATTTT,CASSLDGRGGKDTQYF
TRBV7-2,.,.,TRBJ2-3,TGTGCCAGCAGCCCCCGGGTTACCAGCACAGATACGCAGTATTTT,CASSPRVTSTDTQYF
TRBV6-6,.,.,TRBJ2-5,TGTGCCAGCAGTTACGGCAGGGCAGAGACCCAGTACTTC,CASSYGRAETQYF
TRBV18,few,TRBD2,TRBJ2-7,TGTGCCAGCTCACCAGCCGGGACTAGTTCTAACGAGCAGTACTTC,CASSPAGTSSNEQYF
TRBV2,once,TRBD1,TRBJ1-4,TGTGCCAGCAGAGGAGACAGGGGCACTAATGAAAAACTGTTTTTT,CASRGDRGTNEKLFF
TRBV18,.,.,TRBJ1-1,TGTGCCAGCTCACCTTTTCAGGCTGAGGGGAACACTGAAGCTTTCTTT,CASSPFQAEGNTEAFF
TRBV5-8,once,TRBD1,TRBJ1-5,TGTGCCAGCAGCTTGCTCTCCGGAGGGACAGGGGACTTT,CASSLLSGGTGDF
TRBV10-3,.,.,TRBJ2-6,TGTGCCATCAGTGAGTCGAGGGCGTCGATAAACTCTGGGGCCAACGTCCTGACTTTC,CAISESRASINSGANVLTF
TRBV5-5,once,TRBD2,TRBJ2-7,TGTGCCAGCAGCCCGGGACTAGCGCCCTACGAGCAGTACTTC,CASSPGLAPYEQYF
TRBV7-2,.,.,TRBJ2-7,TGTGCCAGCAGCTTAGCGGGTCAGGGGGGCGAGCAGTACTTC,CASSLAGQGGEQYF
TRBV27,.,TRBD1,TRBJ1-1,TGTGCCAGCACTAAATCCGGGACAGTGAACACTGAAGCTTTCTTT,CASTKSGTVNTEAFF
TRBV13,.,.,TRBJ2-2,TGTGCCAGCAGCTGGGACACGGGCGGGGAGCTGTTTTTT,CASSWDTGGELFF
TRBV7-2,.,TRBD2,TRBJ2-1,TGTGCCAGCAGCAAGCCGGGACTAGCAAATGAGCAGTTCTTC,CASSKPGLANEQFF
TRBV2,.,.,TRBJ1-2,TGTGCCAGCAGTGTACAAGGCTACACCTTC,CASSVQGYTF
TRBV3-1/TRBV3-2,.,.,TRBJ1-5,TGTGCCAGCAACTTGGGCAATCAGCCCCAGCATTTT,CASNLGNQPQHF
TRBV27,.,TRBD1,TRBJ1-4,TGTGCCAGCAGTTTAAGCAGGACAGGGCCTAATGAAAAACTGTTTTTT,CASSLSRTGPNEKLFF
TRBV7-9,.,TRBD2,TRBJ2-3,TGTGCCAGCAGCTTGGAAAAGGGACTAGCGGGAAGCACAGATACGCAGTATTTT,CASSLEKGLAGSTDTQYF
TRBV6-5,.,.,TRBJ2-7,TGTGCCAGCAGCCACTATAGCTCTTATGAGCAGTACTTC,CASSHYSSYEQYF
TRBV29-1,.,TRBD2,TRBJ2-1,TGCAGCGTTGAGGCGGGAGAGGGCCTTGTCGACAATGAGCAGTTCTTC,CSVEAGEGLVDNEQFF
TRBV19,few,.,TRBJ1-6,TGTGCCAGTACCAAAAGTGGGGGCGTCACACCCCTCCACTTT,CASTKSGGVTPLHF
TRBV7-8,.,TRBD2,TRBJ2-3,TGTGCCAGCAGCTTGAGGACTAGCGGGGTCAGCACAGATACGCAGTATTTT,CASSLRTSGVSTDTQYF
TRBV3-1/TRBV3-2,few,.,TRBJ1-1,TGTGCCAGCAGCCAAGATCGGTGGTCGAACACTGAAGCTTTCTTT,CASSQDRWSNTEAFF
TRBV6-5,once,.,TRBJ1-3,TGTGCCAGCAGTTACACAGACGACTCTGGAAACACCATATATTTT,CASSYTDDSGNTIYF
TRBV9,.,.,TRBJ2-7,TGTGCCAGCAGCCCCGGGACTCCCGGCTCCGAGCAGTACTTC,CASSPGTPGSEQYF
TRBV6-1,.,.,TRBJ1-5,TGTGCCAGCAGTGAACGAGGTTACAATCAGCCCCAGCATTTT,CASSERGYNQPQHF
TRBV11-2,.,.,TRBJ1-1,TGTGCCAGCAGCTTTTTAGCCATGAACACTGAAGCTTTCTTT,CASSFLAMNTEAFF
TRBV5-1,.,TRBD1,TRBJ1-1,TGCGCCAGCAGTCCCGGGACAGGGGTTGGAACTGAAGCTTTCTTT,CASSPGTGVGTEAFF
TRBV25-1,.,.,TRBJ1-5,TGTGCCAGCGCAGAGGGCAATCAGCCCCAGCATTTT,CASAEGNQPQHF
TRBV7-9,.,.,TRBJ1-4,TGTGCCAGCAGCTCCCTCCTTATTACGCAGTATGAAAAACTGTTTTTT,CASSSLLITQYEKLFF
TRBV19,.,.,TRBJ1-6,TGTGGTTCAGGGCCCGATTCACCCCTCCACTTT,CGSGPDSPLHF
TRBV7-8,.,TRBD1,TRBJ1-1,TGTGCCAGCAGCTCAGTGACAGGGGGGAACACTGAAGCTTTCTTT,CASSSVTGGNTEAFF
TRBV30,.,TRBD1,TRBJ2-7,TGTGCCTGGTTAACTCTGGACAGGGGGCTTGGTGAGCAGTACTTC,CAWLTLDRGLGEQYF
TRBV2,.,TRBD1,TRBJ1-2,TGTGCCAGCACCGACAGGGGCCAGAACTATGGCTACACCTTC,CASTDRGQNYGYTF
TRBV30,.,.,TRBJ2-1,TGTGCCTGGAGTGTAGTGCTACCGCGGGGCAATGAGCAGTTCTTC,CAWSVVLPRGNEQFF
TRBV5-6,.,TRBD2,TRBJ2-1,TGTGCCAGCAGCTTACGGGAGGGCCTGACGCAGTTCTTC,CASSLREGLTQFF
TRBV6-2/TRBV6-3,.,TRBD1,TRBJ2-7,TGTGCCAGCAGTTACTTACAGGGGGTGTACGAGCAGTACTTC,CASSYLQGVYEQYF
TRBV19,.,.,TRBJ1-5,TGTGCCAGTAGTATCAAACAGGGCGAGGGGAGCAATCAGCCCCAGCATTTT,CASSIKQGEGSNQPQHF
TRBV5-4,.,TRBD1,TRBJ1-6,TGTGCCAGCAGCCCGGGACAGGGGGCGAATAATTCACCCCTCCACTTT,CASSPGQGANNSPLHF
TRBV7-2,.,TRBD1,TRBJ1-2,TGTGCCAGCAGAGCCCCGGGACAGGGGATCTATGGCTACACCTTC,CASRAPGQGIYGYTF